Described below is a single TCR beta chain sequence and its context. The assay was immunoSEQ multiplex PCR, and TCRdb's table has in-frame clones only and misses some. The sample lists about 29,000 clones; 85% to 90% were seen once. This sample was taken from a study of PD-1 and CTLA-4 blockade in melanoma. The CDR3 spans 13 residues. V was shortened by 6 bases and J by 5 bases, with 13 bases between the two germline ends. CDR1 is MDHEN, CDR2 SYDVKM, per germline. The chain is built from TRBV28 and TRBJ1-2; no reliable D call. The source was CD8+ T cells from peripheral blood, collected before anti-PD-1 treatment. The receptor comes from a human donor with melanoma. Written as DNA, the CDR3 is TGTGCCAGCAGAATAACTCCATCATATGGCTACACCTTC. It is translated as CASRITPSYGYTF.